The present T cell receptor (beta chain) was sequenced within a study of blood T cell repertoires in COVID-19. Germline assignment: CDR1 MDHEN and CDR2 SYDVKM. This CDR3 contains 13 residues. Trimming removed 6 bases from V and 12 bases from J, with 17 bases in between. Produced via immunoSEQ multiplex PCR; TCRdb's table is partial and in-frame only. This sample has about 210,000 clones, with about 88% found just once. This receptor was taken from a woman aged 40-49 years with acute or convalescent COVID-19. The chain has TRBV28 and TRBJ1-4; maybe TRBD1 (5 bases). Sequencing input: peripheral blood. Here the CDR3 reads CASRTHGAGELFF. CDR3 DNA sequence: TGTGCCAGCAGGACACACGGGGCGGGGGAACTGTTTTTT.